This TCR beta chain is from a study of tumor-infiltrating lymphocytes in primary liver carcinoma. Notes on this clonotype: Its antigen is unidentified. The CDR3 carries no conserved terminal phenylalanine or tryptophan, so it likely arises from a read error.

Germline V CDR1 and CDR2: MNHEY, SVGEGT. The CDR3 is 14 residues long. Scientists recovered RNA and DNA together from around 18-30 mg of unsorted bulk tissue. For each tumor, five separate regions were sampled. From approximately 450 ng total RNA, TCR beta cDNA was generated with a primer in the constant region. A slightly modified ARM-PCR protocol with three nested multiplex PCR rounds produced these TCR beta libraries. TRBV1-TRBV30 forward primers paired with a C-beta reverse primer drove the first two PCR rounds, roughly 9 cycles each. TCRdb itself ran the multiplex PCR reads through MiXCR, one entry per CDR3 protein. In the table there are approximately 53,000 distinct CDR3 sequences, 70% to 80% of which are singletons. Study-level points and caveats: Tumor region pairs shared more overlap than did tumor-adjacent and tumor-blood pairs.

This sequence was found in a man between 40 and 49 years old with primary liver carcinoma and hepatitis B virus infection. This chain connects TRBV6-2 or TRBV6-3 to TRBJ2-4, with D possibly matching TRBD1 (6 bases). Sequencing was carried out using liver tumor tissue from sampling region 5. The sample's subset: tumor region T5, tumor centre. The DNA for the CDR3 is TGTGCCAGCAATCGCCGTGGGGGCGAAAACACTCAGTACGTC. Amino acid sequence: CASNRRGGENTQYV.